This T cell receptor (beta chain) was captured by sequencing in a study of post-analysis software for immune sequencing data (dated by TCRdb to between 2014 and 2017). Context from the whole study: Recorded disease courses included relapsing-remitting, secondary progressive and progressive-relapsing multiple sclerosis, with some patients lacking subtype annotation. The patient repertoires were compared against around eleven previously published healthy control repertoires obtained from donors aged about 6 to 25 years. A subset of samples was prepared in parallel using single-end sample barcoding, then pooled and co-amplified after Illumina adapter ligation.

CDR1 SGHRS and CDR2 YFSETQ are derived from the germline V gene. Trimming takes 4 bases from V and 4 bases from J, and the germline ends sit 10 bases apart. The CDR3 has 13 amino acids, counting the end cysteine and phenylalanine. This entry keeps only the CDR3 DNA: 39 bases, framed from base 1. Many counts were recorded for this clonotype. The antigen it recognizes is unknown. Per-base quality was not reported, and no clone a single base away is much larger than it. Receptor amplification or capture employed PCR. The data were produced on an Illumina HiSeq 2500. To reduce PCR and sequencing biases, unique molecular identifiers were built into the TCR beta cDNA libraries. Every 1 to 10 million input T cells yielded 500,000 or so cDNA molecules, meaning each molecule approximated one T cell. The patient libraries were prepared and sequenced using the same protocol as the earlier healthy control dataset. Samples belonging to the same batch were prepared together, multiplexed and sequenced on a shared HiSeq lane. Processing in the source paper ran as follows. Raw barcoded reads were processed with MIGEC, discarding single-read molecular identifier groups before consensus assembly and CDR3 extraction. Clonotype tables were post-analysed with VDJtools, normalizing diversity by down-sampling all datasets to the smallest sample size. To correct batch-related cross-sample contamination, repertoire overlap clustering matched CDR3 amino acid sequences but not nucleotide sequences. The public reads were reprocessed in TCRdb via fastp at Q25 and MiXCR, keeping in-frame beta chains. Entries that share a CDR3 protein sequence are merged under the most common genes and DNA. TCRdb's processing, not the authors' own work, is the source of the V and J calls. The sample table lists around 400,000 distinct CDR3 sequences, roughly 38% of them with a count of one. Of the sample, roughly an eighth is held by the ten largest clones.

What the study reported, not specific to this receptor: Patients showed significantly higher frequencies than controls for 4 or 5 TRBV segments, among them TRBV5-6, TRBV5-1 and TRBV20-1. The multiple sclerosis patient group was slightly younger than the control group. Significantly lower normalized Chao1 diversity was found in multiple sclerosis patients than in controls, suggesting substantial peripheral T-cell clonal expansion. Strong co-clustering of samples prepared in the same batch was shown by direct clustering with F measure, prompting a batch-effect correction.

To demonstrate the VDJtools post-analysis software, the study profiled TCR beta repertoires from the peripheral blood of around 13 young patients with multiple sclerosis. The patients with multiple sclerosis were children and adolescents between about 6 and 17 years of age. The receptor was derived from a girl between 5 and 17 years old with multiple sclerosis. The rearrangement joined TRBV5-1 to TRBJ2-3; TRBD2 is possibly the D segment (5 matching bases). The sequenced sample was blood. This receptor has the CDR3 CASSTGLADTQYF. The sequenced DNA is TGCGCCAGCAGCACCGGACTCGCAGATACGCAGTATTTT.